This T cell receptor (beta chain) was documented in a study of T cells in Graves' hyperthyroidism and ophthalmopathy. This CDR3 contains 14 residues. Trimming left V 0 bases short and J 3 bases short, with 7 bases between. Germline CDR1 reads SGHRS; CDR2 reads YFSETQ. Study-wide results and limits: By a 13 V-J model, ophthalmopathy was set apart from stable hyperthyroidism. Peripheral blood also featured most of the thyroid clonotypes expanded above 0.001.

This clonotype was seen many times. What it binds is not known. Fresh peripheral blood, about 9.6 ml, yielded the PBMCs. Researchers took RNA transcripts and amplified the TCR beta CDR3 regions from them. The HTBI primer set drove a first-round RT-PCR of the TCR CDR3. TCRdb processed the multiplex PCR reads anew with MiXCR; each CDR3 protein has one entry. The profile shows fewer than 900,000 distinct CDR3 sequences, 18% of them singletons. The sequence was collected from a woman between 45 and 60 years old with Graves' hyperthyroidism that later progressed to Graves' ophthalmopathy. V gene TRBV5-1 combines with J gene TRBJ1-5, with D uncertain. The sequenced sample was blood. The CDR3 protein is CASSLAGFNQPQHF. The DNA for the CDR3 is TGCGCCAGCAGCTTGGCCGGGTTCAATCAGCCCCAGCATTTT.